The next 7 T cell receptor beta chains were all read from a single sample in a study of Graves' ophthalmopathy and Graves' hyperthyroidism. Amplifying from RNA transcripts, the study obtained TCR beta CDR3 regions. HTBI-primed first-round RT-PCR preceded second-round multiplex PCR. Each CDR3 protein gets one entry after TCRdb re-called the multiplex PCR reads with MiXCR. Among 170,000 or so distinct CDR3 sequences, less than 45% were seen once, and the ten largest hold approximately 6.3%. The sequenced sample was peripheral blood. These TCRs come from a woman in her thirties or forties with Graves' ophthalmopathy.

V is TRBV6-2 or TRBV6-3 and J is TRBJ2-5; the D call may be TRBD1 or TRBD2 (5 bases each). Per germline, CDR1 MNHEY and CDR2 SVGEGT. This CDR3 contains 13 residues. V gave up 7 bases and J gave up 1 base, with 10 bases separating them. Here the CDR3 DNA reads TGTGCCAGCACCCCAGGGACCCAAGAGACCCAGTACTTC. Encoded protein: CASTPGTQETQYF.

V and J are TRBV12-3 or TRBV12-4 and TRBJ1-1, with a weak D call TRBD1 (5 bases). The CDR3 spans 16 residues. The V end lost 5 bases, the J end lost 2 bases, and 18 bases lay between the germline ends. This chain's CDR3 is CASSGRGFMGNTEAFF. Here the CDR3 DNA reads TGTGCCAGCAGTGGAAGGGGTTTTATGGGCAACACTGAAGCTTTCTTT.

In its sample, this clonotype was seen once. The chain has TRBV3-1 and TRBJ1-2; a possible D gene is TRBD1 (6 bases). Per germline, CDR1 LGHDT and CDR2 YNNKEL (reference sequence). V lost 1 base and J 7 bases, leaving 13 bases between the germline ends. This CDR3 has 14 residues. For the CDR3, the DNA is TGTGCCAGCAGCCAAGGCCCGGGGGCGCTTGGCTACACCTTC. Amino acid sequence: CASSQGPGALGYTF.

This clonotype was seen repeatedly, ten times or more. CDR3 sequence: CASSVLGQGILGQYF. The DNA of the CDR3 is TGTGCCAGCAGTGTTTTAGGACAGGGGATCTTGGGTCAGTACTTC. The chain recombines TRBV6-1 with TRBJ2-7; 9 nucleotides align to TRBD1. J gave up 10 bases and V 4 bases, and 14 bases lay outside the gene matches. This CDR3 spans 15 amino acids. CDR1 is MNHNS and CDR2 is SASEGT in the germline V gene.

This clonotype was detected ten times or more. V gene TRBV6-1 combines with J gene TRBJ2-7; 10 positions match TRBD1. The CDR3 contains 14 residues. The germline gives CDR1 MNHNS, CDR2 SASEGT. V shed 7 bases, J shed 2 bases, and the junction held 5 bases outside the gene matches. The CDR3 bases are TGTGCCAGCATAATCGGGACAGGGGCCTACGAGCAGTACTTC. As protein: CASIIGTGAYEQYF.

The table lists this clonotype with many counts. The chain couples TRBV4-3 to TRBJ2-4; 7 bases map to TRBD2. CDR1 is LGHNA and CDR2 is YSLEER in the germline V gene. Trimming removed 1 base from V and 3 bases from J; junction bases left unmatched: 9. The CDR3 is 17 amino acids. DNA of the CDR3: TGCGCCAGCAGCCAAGTGGTGGCGGGAGTGGGCAAAAACATTCAGTACTTC. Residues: CASSQVVAGVGKNIQYF.

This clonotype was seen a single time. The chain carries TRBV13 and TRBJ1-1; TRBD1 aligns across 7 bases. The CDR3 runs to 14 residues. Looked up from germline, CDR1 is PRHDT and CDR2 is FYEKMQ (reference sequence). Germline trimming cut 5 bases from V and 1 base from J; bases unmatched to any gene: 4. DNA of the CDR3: TGTGCCAGCAGCGGTTACAGGGGGAACACTGAAGCTTTCTTT. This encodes CASSGYRGNTEAFF. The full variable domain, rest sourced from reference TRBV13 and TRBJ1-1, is AAGVIQSPRHLIKEKRETATLKCYPIPRHDTVYWYQQGPGQDPQFLISFYEKMQSDKGSIPDRFSAQQFSDYHSELNMSSLELGDSALYFCASSGYRGNTEAFFGQGTRLTVV.